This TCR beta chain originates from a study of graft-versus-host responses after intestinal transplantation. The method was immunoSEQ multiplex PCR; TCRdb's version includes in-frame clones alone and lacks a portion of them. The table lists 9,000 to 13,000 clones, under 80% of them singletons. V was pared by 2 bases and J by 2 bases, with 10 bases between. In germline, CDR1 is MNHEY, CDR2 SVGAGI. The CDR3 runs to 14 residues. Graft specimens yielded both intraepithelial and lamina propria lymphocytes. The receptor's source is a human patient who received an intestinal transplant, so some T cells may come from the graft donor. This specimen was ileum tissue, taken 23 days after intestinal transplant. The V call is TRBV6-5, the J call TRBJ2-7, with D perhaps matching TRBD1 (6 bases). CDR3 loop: CASSYRDTAYEQYF. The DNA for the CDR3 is TGTGCCAGCAGTTACCGGGACACCGCCTACGAGCAGTACTTC.